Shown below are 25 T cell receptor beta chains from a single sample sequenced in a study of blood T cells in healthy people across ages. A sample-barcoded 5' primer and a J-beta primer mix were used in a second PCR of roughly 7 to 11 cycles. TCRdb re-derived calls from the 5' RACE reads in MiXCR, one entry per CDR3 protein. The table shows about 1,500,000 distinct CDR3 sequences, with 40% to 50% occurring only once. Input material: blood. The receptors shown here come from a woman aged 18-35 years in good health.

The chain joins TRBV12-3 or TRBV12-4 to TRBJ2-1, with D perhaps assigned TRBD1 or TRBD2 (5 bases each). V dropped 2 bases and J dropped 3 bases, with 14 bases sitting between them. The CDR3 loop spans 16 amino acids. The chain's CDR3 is CASSLSPGHLYNEQFF. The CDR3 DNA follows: TGTGCCAGCAGTTTATCCCCGGGGCACCTCTACAATGAGCAGTTCTTC.

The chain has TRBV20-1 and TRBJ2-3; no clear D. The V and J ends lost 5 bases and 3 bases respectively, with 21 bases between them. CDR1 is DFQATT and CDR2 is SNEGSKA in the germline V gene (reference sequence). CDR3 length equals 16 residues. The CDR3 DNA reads TGCAGTGCTTCCCAAATGACGCAGTATCTTACAGATACGCAGTATTTT. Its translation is CSASQMTQYLTDTQYF.

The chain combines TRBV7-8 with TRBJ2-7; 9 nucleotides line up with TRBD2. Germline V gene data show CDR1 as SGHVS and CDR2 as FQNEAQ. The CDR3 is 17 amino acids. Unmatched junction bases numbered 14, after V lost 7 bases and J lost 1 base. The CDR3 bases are TGTGCCAGCATCCTATCCGTCAGCGGGGGGTCATCCTACGAGCAGTACTTC. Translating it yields CASILSVSGGSSYEQYF.

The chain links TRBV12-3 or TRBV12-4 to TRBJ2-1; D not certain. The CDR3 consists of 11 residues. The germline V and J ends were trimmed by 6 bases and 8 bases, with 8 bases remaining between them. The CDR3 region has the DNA TGTGCCAGCAGCCAATACGATGAGCAGTTCTTC. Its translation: CASSQYDEQFF.

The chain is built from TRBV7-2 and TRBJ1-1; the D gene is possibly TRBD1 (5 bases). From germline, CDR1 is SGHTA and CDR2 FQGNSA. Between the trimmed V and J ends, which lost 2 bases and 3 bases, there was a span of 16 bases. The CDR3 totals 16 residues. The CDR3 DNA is TGTGCCAGCAGCTTATTGGGGATCGGGGCGGACACTGAAGCTTTCTTT. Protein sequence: CASSLLGIGADTEAFF.

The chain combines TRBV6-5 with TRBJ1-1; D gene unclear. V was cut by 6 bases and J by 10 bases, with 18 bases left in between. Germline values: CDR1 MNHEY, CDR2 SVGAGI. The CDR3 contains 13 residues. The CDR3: CASSLFGQTGAFF. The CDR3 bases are TGTGCCAGCAGCCTTTTCGGCCAAACGGGAGCTTTCTTT.

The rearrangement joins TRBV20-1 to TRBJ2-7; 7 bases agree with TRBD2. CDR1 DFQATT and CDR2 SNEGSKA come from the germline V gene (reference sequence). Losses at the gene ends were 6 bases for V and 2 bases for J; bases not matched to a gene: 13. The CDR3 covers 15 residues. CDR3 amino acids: CSAVGLAASPYEQYF. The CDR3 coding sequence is TGCAGTGCCGTGGGGCTAGCGGCTTCCCCCTACGAGCAGTACTTC.

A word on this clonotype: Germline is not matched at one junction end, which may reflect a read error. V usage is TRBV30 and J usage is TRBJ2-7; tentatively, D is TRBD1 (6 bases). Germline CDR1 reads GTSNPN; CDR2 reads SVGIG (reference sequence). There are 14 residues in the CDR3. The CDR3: CTWSVQGREDEQYF. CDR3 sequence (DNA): TGTACCTGGAGTGTACAGGGCCGTGAGGACGAGCAGTACTTC.

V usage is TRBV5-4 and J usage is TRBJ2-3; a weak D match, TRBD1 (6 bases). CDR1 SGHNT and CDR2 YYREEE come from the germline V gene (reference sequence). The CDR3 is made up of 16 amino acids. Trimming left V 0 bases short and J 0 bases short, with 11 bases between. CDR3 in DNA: TGTGCCAGCAGCTTGGGTTGGACAGCTAGCACAGATACGCAGTATTTT. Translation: CASSLGWTASTDTQYF.

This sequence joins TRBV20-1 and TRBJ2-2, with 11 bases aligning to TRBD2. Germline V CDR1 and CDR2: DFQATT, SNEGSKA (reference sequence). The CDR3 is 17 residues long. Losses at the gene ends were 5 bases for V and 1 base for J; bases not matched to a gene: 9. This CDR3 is CSAGDRLAGMNTGELFF. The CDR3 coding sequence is TGCAGTGCTGGGGACAGACTAGCGGGGATGAACACCGGGGAGCTGTTTTTT.

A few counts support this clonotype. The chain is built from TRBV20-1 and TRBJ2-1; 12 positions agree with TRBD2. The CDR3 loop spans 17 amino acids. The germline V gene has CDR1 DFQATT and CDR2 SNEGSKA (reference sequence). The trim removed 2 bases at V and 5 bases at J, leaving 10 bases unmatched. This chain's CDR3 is CSARPTSSGRANNEQFF. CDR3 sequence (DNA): TGCAGTGCTAGACCCACTTCTAGCGGGAGGGCAAACAATGAGCAGTTCTTC.

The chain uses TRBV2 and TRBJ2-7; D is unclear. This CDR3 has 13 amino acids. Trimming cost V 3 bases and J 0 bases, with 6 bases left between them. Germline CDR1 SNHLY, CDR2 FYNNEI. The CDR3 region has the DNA TGTGCCAGCAGTGAGGCAGACTCCTACGAGCAGTACTTC. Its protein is CASSEADSYEQYF.

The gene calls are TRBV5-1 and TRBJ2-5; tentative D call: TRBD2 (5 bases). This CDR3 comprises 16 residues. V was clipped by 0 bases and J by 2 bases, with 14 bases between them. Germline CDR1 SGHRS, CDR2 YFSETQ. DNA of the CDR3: TGCGCCAGCAGCTTGGAGTCGACTATCAAGCAAGAGACCCAGTACTTC. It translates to CASSLESTIKQETQYF.

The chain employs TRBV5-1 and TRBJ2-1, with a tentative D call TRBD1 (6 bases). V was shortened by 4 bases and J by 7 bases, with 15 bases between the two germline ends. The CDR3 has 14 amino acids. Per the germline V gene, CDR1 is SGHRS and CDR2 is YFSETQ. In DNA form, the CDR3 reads TGCGCCAGCAGCCAAGGGGGTATAGCAAATGAGCAGTTCTTC. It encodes CASSQGGIANEQFF.

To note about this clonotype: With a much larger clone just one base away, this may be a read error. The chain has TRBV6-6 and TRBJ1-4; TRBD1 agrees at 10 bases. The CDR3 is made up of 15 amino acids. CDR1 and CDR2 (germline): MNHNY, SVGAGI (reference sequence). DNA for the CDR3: TGTACCAGCAGTTACTACGGGACAGGGGATGAAAAACTGTTTTTT. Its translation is CTSSYYGTGDEKLFF.

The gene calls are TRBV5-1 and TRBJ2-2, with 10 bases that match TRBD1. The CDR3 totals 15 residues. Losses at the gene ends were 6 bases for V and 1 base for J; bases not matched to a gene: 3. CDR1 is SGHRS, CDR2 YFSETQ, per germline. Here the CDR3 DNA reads TGCGCCAGCACACGGGACAGGGGGAACACCGGGGAGCTGTTTTTT. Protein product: CASTRDRGNTGELFF. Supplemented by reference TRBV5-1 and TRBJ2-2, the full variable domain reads KAGVTQTPRYLIKTRGQQVTLSCSPISGHRSVSWYQQTPGQGLQFLFEYFSETQRNKGNFPGRFSGRQFSNSRSEMNVSTLELGDSALYLCASTRDRGNTGELFFGEGSRLTVL.

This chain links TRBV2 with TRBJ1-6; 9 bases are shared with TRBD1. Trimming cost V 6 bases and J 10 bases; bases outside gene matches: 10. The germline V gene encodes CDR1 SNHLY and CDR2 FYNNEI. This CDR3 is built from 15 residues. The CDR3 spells CASSAPGTGSSPLHF. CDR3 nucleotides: TGTGCCAGCAGCGCCCCCGGGACAGGGTCCTCACCCCTCCACTTT. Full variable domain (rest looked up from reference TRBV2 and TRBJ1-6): EPEVTQTPSHQVTQMGQEVILRCVPISNHLYFYWYRQILGQKVEFLVSFYNNEISEKSEIFDDQFSVERPDGSNFTLKIRSTKLEDSAMYFCASSAPGTGSSPLHFGNGTRLTVT.

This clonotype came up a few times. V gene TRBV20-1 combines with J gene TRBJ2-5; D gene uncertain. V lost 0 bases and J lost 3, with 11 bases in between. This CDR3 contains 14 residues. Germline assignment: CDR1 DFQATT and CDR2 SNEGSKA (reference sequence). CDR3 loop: CSARDPDGKETQYF. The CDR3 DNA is TGCAGTGCTAGAGACCCGGACGGAAAAGAGACCCAGTACTTC.

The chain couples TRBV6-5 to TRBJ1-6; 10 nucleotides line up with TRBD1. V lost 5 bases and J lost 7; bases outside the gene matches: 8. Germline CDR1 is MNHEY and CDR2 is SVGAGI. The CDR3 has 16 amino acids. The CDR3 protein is CASSTGQGMGNSPLHF. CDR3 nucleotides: TGTGCCAGCAGTACGGGACAGGGGATGGGGAATTCACCCCTCCACTTT.

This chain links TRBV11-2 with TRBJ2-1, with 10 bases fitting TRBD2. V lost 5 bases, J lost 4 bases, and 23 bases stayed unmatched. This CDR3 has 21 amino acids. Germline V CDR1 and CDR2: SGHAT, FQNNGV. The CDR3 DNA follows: TGTGCCAGCAGCCGTAGGACGGGTAGTACCGCGGGACTAGCGAGATACAATGAGCAGTTCTTC. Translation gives CASSRRTGSTAGLARYNEQFF.

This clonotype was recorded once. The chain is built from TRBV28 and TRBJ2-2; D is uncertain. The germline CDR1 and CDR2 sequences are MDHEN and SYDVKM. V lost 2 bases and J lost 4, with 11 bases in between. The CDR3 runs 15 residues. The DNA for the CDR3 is TGTGCCAGCAGTTTAACCTTAGGGTCCACCGGGGAGCTGTTTTTT. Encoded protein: CASSLTLGSTGELFF.

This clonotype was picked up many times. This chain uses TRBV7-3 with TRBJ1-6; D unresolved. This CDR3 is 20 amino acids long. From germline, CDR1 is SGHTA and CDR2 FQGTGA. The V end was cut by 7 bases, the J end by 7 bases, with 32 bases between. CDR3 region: CASISLGFWSRPGLNSPLHF. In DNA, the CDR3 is TGTGCCAGCATCAGCTTAGGTTTCTGGTCGAGGCCCGGCTTGAATTCACCCCTCCACTTT.

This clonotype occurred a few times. For the CDR3, the DNA is TGTGCCAGCAGAGGTCCTAGCGGGGGGGCCGGGGAGCTGTTTTTT. This sequence encodes CASRGPSGGAGELFF. The chain joins TRBV3-1 to TRBJ2-2, with TRBD2 identical over 12 bases. This CDR3 is 15 amino acids long. Looked up from germline, CDR1 is LGHDT and CDR2 is YNNKEL (reference sequence). Losses at the gene ends were 6 bases for V and 6 bases for J; bases not matched to a gene: 5.

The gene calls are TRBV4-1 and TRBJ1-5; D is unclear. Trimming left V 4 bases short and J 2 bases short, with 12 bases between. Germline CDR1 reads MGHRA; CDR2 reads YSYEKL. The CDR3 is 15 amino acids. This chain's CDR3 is CASSREGRGNQPQHF. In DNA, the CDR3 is TGCGCCAGCAGCCGGGAGGGAAGGGGCAATCAGCCCCAGCATTTT.

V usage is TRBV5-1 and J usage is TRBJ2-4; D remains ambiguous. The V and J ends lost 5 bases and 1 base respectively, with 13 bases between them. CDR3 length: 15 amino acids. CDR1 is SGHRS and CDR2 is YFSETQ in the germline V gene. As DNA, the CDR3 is TGCGCCAGCAGTCTATCTATCGGGGCCAAAAACATTCAGTACTTC. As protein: CASSLSIGAKNIQYF.